The clone carrying this T cell receptor beta chain was observed a handful of times. The antigen is not known. The sample originates from a study of beta chain features in type 1 diabetes. Looking at the study overall: Comparable age, gender and cell yields were observed in patients relative to healthy donors. Study-level results: In the patient group, naive, central memory and Treg TCRB repertoires seemed more alike than in the healthy donor group. cDNA-based reads could over-represent cells with high TCR expression. In all four CD4+ subsets, TCRB CDR3 length was significantly, moderately reduced in type 1 diabetes.

CD4+ naive, central memory, regulatory and stem cell-like memory subsets were isolated by sorting on CD45RO/CCR7/CD25/CD127/CD95/CD27. Isolated RNA was reverse transcribed in full, so expressed TCRB transcripts were sequenced. Clones were sequenced by immunoSEQ multiplex PCR, and TCRdb holds only the in-frame ones, with some missing. The data hold roughly 260,000 clones, with roughly 20% observed a single time. The CDR3 has 16 amino acids. Germline V gene data show CDR1 as SGDLS and CDR2 as YYNGEE. The V segment lost 5 bases and the J segment 5 bases; nucleotides outside the gene matches: 12. The specimen sequenced was naive CD4+ T cells from blood. The origin of this receptor is a middle-aged woman with type 1 diabetes. The chain recombines TRBV9 with TRBJ2-2; 7 nucleotides match TRBD2. The CDR3 protein is CASSKAGKANTGELFF. DNA for the CDR3: TGTGCCAGCAGTAAAGCGGGAAAAGCCAATACCGGGGAGCTGTTTTTT.